This T cell receptor beta chain originates from a study of vaccination effects on CD4 cells after COVID-19. The CDR3 loop spans 16 amino acids. Trimming removed 2 bases from V and 4 bases from J, with 14 bases in between. Germline V gives CDR1 SGHAT, CDR2 FQNNGV. Here immunoSEQ multiplex PCR was the method, and the copy in TCRdb shows in-frame clones only, minus some. Seen here are roughly 41,000 clones, 55% to 75% observed once, and the top ten hold about 28%. As concerns this clone: Its antigen is not identified.

Study conclusions and caveats: A shortage of convalescent patients and an absence of early post-infection timepoints characterized the study.

Ahead of sequencing, the ViraFEST assay grew antigen-specific CD4+ T cells using viral peptide pools. The culture ran for about eleven days before CD4+ T cells were isolated. Neither prior SARS-CoV-2 infection nor positive nucleocapsid antibodies were present in the vaccine recipients. Half-medium exchanges with IL-2 medium took place on days 3 and 7. The sequenced sample was CD4+ T cells from PBMCs cultured with HCoV-OC43 spike peptides, obtained before COVID-19 vaccination. The sample's subset: HCoV-OC43 spike overlapping peptide pool stimulation. The sequence was obtained from a human donor who received a COVID-19 vaccine. This chain uses TRBV11-2 with TRBJ1-4; TRBD1 is a possible D gene (5 bases). The CDR3 loop is CASSLFWGGRNEKLFF. CDR3 nucleotides: TGTGCCAGCAGCTTATTTTGGGGGGGACGTAATGAAAAACTGTTTTTT.